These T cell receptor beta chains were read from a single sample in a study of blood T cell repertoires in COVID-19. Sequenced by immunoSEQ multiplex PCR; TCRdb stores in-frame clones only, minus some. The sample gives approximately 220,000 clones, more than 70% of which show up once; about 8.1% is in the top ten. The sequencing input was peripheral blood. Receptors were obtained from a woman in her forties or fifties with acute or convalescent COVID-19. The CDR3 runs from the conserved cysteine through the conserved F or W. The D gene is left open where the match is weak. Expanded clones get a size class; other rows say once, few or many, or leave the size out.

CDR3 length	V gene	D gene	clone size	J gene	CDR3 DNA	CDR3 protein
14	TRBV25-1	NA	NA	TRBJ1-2	TGTGCCAGCAGTGAGTTCCATTCGGGATATGGCTACACCTTC	CASSEFHSGYGYTF
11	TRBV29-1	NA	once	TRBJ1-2	TGCAGCGATGGTGGGACTGTTGGCTACACCTTC	CSDGGTVGYTF
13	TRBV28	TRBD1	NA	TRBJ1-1	TGTGCCAGCAGTCTTCTGGACAGGGCTGAAGCTTTCTTT	CASSLLDRAEAFF
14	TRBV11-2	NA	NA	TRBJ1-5	TGTGCCAGCAGCTTAAACGCGGTTAATCAGCCCCAGCATTTT	CASSLNAVNQPQHF
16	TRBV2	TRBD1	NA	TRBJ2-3	TGTGCCAGCAGCGGAAGGGGGCAGGAAGGCACAGATACGCAGTATTTT	CASSGRGQEGTDTQYF
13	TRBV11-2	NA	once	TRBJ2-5	TGTGCCAGCAGCTTAGATTACGGGGAGACCCAGTACTTC	CASSLDYGETQYF
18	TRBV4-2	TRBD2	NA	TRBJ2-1	TGTGCCAGCAGCCAAGATGCCAGCGGGAGCCCAAATTACAATGAGCAGTTCTTC	CASSQDASGSPNYNEQFF
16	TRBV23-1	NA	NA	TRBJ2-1	TGCGCCAGCAGTCAATCGGCCAGGGAGGAAAACAATGAGCAGTTCTTC	CASSQSAREENNEQFF
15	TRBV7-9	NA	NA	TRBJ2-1	TGTGCCAGCAGCTTTAGCACCCCGGCCTACAATGAGCAGTTCTTC	CASSFSTPAYNEQFF
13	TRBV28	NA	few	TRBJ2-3	TGTGCCAGCAGAGGCAGGGCCAAAGATACGCAGTATTTT	CASRGRAKDTQYF
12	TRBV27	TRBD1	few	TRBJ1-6	TGTGCCAGCAGCGACAGGGATTCACCCCTCCACTTT	CASSDRDSPLHF
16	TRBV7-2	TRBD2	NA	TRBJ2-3	TGTGCCAGCAACCAGCCGCTAGCGGGAGGAACAGATACGCAGTATTTT	CASNQPLAGGTDTQYF
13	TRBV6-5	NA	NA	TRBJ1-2	TGTGCCAGCAGCAATTTAGCTAACTATGGCTACACCTTC	CASSNLANYGYTF
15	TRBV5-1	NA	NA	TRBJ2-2	TGCGCCAGCAGCTCCATAACAGGGGGGGCCGGGGAGCTGTTTTTT	CASSSITGGAGELFF
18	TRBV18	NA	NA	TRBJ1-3	TGTGCCAGCTCAAGTCAATCTAACAGGGCCGGCTCTGGAAACACCATATATTTT	CASSSQSNRAGSGNTIYF
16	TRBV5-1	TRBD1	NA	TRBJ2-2	TGCGCCAGCAGCTCCACCGGGACAGCGAACACCGGGGAGCTGTTTTTT	CASSSTGTANTGELFF
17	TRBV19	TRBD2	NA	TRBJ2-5	TGTGCCAGTAGTGCCGGGACTAGCGGGAGGGCATCCGAGACCCAGTACTTC	CASSAGTSGRASETQYF
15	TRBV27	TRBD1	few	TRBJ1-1	TGTGCCAGCAGTCGCAAAAGGGACAGGGGTACTGAAGCTTTCTTT	CASSRKRDRGTEAFF
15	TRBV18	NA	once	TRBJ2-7	TGTGCCAGCTCACCACAGGGGGTTGGGGTCAACGAGCAGTACTTC	CASSPQGVGVNEQYF
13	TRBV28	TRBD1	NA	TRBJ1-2	TGTGCCAGCAGGCCGACAGGGGGGTATGGCTACACCTTC	CASRPTGGYGYTF
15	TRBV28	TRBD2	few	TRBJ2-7	TGTGCCAGCAGTTTACCGGGACTAGCCTCCTACGAGCAGTACTTC	CASSLPGLASYEQYF
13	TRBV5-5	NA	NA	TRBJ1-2	TGTGCCAGCAGCTTGGTAGCTAACTATGGCTACACCTTC	CASSLVANYGYTF